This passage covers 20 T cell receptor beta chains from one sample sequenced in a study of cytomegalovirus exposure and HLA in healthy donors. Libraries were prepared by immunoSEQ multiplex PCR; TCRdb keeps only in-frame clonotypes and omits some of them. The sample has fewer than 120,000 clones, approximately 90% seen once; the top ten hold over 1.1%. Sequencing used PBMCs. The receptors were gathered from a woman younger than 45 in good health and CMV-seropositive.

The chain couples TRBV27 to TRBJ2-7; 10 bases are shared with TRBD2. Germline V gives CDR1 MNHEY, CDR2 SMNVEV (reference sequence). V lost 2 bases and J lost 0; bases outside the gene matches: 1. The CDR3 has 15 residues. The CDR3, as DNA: TGTGCCAGCAGTTTACTAGCGGGAGACTCCTACGAGCAGTACTTC. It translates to CASSLLAGDSYEQYF.

The DNA for the CDR3 is TGTGCCAGCAGGAGCTCTAGCGGGACCTACGAGCAGTACTTC. It is translated as CASRSSSGTYEQYF. This chain joins TRBV13 and TRBJ2-7; 9 bases are shared with TRBD2. Losses at the gene ends were 6 bases for V and 2 bases for J; bases not matched to a gene: 5. Germline loops: CDR1 PRHDT, CDR2 FYEKMQ (reference sequence). The CDR3 covers 14 residues. The variable domain in full, with the rest retrieved from reference TRBV13 and TRBJ2-7, is AAGVIQSPRHLIKEKRETATLKCYPIPRHDTVYWYQQGPGQDPQFLISFYEKMQSDKGSIPDRFSAQQFSDYHSELNMSSLELGDSALYFCASRSSSGTYEQYFGPGTRLTVT.

CDR3 amino acids: CASSIDRGTGQYTF. DNA for the CDR3: TGTGCCAGTAGTATAGATAGGGGGACGGGCCAATACACCTTC. This sequence joins TRBV19 and TRBJ1-2; TRBD1 might be the D (6 bases). The CDR3 has 14 amino acids. Trimming shortened V by 0 bases and J by 11 bases, and 16 bases separated the two germline ends. Germline V gene sequence: CDR1 LNHDA, CDR2 SQIVND (reference sequence).

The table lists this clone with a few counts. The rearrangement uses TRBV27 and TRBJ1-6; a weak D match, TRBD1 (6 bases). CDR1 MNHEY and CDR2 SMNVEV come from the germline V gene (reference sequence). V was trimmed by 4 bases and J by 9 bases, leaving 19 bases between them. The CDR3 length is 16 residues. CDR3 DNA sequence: TGTGCCAGCAGTTCCAGTTCCGGGTTCAGGGGTTCACCCCTCCACTTT. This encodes CASSSSSGFRGSPLHF.

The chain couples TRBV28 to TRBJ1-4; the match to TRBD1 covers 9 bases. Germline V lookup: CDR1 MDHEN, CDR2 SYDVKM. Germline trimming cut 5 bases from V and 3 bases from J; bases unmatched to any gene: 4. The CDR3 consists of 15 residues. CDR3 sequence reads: CASSGDRESNEKLFF. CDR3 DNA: TGTGCCAGCAGTGGGGACAGGGAATCTAATGAAAAACTGTTTTTT.

The CDR3 DNA reads as TGTGCCAGCAGCTTATCAAGGTCGGGAGTTTACGAGCAGTACTTC. Its translation: CASSLSRSGVYEQYF. V is TRBV11-2 and J is TRBJ2-7, with a weak D call TRBD2 (6 bases). Trimming removed 2 bases from V and 4 bases from J, with 15 bases in between. Germline CDR1 and CDR2: SGHAT and FQNNGV. The CDR3 sequence is 15 residues long.

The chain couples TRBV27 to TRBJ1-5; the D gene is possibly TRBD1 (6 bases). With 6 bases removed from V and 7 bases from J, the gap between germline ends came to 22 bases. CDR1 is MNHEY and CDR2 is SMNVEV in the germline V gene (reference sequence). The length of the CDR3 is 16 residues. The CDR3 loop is CASSPGAGVEGQPQHF. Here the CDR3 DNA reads TGTGCCAGCAGCCCTGGGGCAGGGGTTGAGGGCCAGCCCCAGCATTTT.

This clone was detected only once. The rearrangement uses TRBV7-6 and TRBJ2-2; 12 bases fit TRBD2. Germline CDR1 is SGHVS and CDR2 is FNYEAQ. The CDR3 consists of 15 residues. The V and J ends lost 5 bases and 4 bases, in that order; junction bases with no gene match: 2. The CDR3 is CASSALAGGTGELFF. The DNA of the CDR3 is TGTGCCAGCAGCGCACTAGCGGGGGGCACCGGGGAGCTGTTTTTT. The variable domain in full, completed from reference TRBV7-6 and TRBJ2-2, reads GAGVSQSPRYKVTKRGQDVALRCDPISGHVSLYWYRQALGQGPEFLTYFNYEAQQDKSGLPNDRFSAERPEGSISTLTIQRTEQRDSAMYRCASSALAGGTGELFFGEGSRLTVL.

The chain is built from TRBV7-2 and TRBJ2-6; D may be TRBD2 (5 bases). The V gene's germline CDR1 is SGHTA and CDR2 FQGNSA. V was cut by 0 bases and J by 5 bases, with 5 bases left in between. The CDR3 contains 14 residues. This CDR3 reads CASSLAGRANVLTF. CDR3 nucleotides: TGTGCCAGCAGCTTAGCCGGGAGGGCCAACGTCCTGACTTTC.

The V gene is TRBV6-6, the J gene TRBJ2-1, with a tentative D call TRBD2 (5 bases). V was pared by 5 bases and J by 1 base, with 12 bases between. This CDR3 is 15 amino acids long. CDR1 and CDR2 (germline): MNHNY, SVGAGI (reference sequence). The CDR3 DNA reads TGTGCCAGCAGTAAGGACTGGGCGTCCTACAATGAGCAGTTCTTC. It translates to CASSKDWASYNEQFF.

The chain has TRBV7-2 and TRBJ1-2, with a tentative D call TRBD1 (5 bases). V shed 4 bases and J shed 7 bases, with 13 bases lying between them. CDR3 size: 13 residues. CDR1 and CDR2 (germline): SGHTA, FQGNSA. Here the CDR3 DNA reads TGTGCCAGCAGCTGGGGCAGGTCGTCTGGCTACACCTTC. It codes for CASSWGRSSGYTF.

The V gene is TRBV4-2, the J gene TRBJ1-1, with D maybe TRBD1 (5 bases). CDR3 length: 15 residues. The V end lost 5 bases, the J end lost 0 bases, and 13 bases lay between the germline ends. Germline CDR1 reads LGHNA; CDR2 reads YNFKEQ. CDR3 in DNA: TGTGCCAGCAGCGCCCAGGGCCATATGAACACTGAAGCTTTCTTT. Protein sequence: CASSAQGHMNTEAFF.

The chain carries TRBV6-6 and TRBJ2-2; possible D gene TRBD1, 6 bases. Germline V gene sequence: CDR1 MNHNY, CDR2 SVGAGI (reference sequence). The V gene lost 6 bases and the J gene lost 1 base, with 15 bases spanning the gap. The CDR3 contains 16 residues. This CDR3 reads CASSLTGRLNTGELFF. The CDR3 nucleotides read TGTGCCAGCAGCCTCACAGGGAGATTGAACACCGGGGAGCTGTTTTTT.

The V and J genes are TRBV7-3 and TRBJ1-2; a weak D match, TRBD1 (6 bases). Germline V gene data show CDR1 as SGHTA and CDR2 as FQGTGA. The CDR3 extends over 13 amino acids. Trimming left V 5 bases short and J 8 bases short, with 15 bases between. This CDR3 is CASSPGPQGGYTF. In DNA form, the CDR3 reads TGTGCCAGCAGCCCCGGACCCCAGGGGGGCTACACCTTC.

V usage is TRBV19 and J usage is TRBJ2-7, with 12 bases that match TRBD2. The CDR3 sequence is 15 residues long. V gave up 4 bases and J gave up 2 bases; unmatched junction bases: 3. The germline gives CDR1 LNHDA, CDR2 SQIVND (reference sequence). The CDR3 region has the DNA TGTGCCAGTAGTAGACTAGCGGGAGACACCTACGAGCAGTACTTC. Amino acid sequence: CASSRLAGDTYEQYF.

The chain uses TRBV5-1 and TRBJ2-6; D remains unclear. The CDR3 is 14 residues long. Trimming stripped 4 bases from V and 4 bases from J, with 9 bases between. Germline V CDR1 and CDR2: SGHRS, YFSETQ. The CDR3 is CASSPTLGANVLTF. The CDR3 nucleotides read TGCGCCAGCAGCCCTACGTTGGGGGCCAACGTCCTGACTTTC.

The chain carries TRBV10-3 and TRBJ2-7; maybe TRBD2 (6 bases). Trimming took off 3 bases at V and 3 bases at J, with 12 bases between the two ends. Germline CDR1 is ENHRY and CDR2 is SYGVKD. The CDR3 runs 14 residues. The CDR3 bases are TGTGCCATCAGTGACACGGGGGAAGACTACGAGCAGTACTTC. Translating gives CAISDTGEDYEQYF.

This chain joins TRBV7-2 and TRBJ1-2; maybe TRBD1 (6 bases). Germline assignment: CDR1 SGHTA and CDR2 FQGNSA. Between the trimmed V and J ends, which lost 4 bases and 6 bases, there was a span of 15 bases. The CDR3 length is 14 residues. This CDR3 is CASSSFAGADGYTF. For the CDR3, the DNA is TGTGCCAGCAGCTCATTTGCGGGGGCAGATGGCTACACCTTC.

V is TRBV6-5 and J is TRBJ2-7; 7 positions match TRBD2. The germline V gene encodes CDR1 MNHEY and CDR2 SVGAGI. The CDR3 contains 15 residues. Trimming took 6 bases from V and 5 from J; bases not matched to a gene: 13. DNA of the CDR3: TGTGCCAGCAGCGTAATAGCGGGTGCGTCTCACGAGCAGTACTTC. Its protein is CASSVIAGASHEQYF.

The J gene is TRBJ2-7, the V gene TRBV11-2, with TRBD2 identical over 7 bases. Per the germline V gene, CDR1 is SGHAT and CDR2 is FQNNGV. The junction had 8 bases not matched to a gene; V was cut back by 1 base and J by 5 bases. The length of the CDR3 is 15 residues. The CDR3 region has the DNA TGTGCCAGCAGCTTAGGACCCAGCGGGAAAAACGAGCAGTACTTC. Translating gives CASSLGPSGKNEQYF.